This T cell receptor beta chain stems from a study of T cells after yellow fever vaccination. Study information: Fractions of limited cellularity were prepared by means of SMART-Seq v4 Ultra Low Input.

The germline V gene has CDR1 SGHTA and CDR2 FQGNSA. This CDR3 spans 16 amino acids. Losses at the gene ends were 5 bases for V and 3 bases for J; bases not matched to a gene: 13. UMIs were added to TCR cDNA along with a universal primer site when it was made by 5'RACE template switching. TCRdb re-called the 5' RACE reads with MiXCR, one entry per CDR3 protein. The profile shows 450,000 to 600,000 distinct CDR3 sequences, less than 15% of them singletons. Study-wide findings and caveats: The bulk population could contribute abundant contaminating clonotypes to FACS-sorted repertoires. Peak timing came faster in the weaker secondary response, day 5 versus 15.

This clonotype was found a few times. Its antigen is not identified. The sequence came from a man younger than 45 who received the YFV17D yellow fever vaccine. The V gene is TRBV7-2, the J gene TRBJ2-7, with 7 bases lining up with TRBD2. This material consisted of PBMCs, taken on the day of the yellow fever booster vaccination. CDR3 in amino acids: CASSPRGSGMLYEQYF. The CDR3 DNA follows: TGTGCCAGCAGCCCCCGGGGGAGCGGGATGCTCTACGAGCAGTACTTC.